This T cell receptor (beta chain) was retrieved from a study of blood T cell repertoires in COVID-19. About the study: Acute and convalescent COVID-19 samples came from the United States, Italy and Spain. T cells, B-cell-depleted T cells, or PBMCs provided the cDNA or gDNA that served as material.

Original analysis: Using reference gene primer amplification, nucleated cell counts were estimated. Method: immunoSEQ multiplex PCR; TCRdb's copy keeps in-frame clones and lacks some. Clone size and the V and J calls come from that table; the DNA yielded D and trimming. The sample holds about 190,000 clones, around 84% seen once. V lost 8 bases, J lost 0 bases, and 8 bases stayed unmatched. This CDR3 contains 15 residues. Looked up from germline, CDR1 is MGHDK and CDR2 is SYGVNS. The V and J genes are TRBV25-1 and TRBJ1-1, with 8 bases lining up with TRBD1. The specimen sequenced was peripheral blood. This TCR was sampled from a man between 25 and 39 years old with active or convalescent COVID-19. This chain's CDR3 is CASARDRFMNTEAFF. DNA of the CDR3: TGTGCCAGCGCCCGGGACAGGTTCATGAACACTGAAGCTTTCTTT.